This entry is about one TCR beta chain. Antigen unknown. The authors used roughly 3,800 ng of total RNA per TCR library. The authors ran two nested PCRs of around 15 and 10 cycles on TCRalpha and TCRbeta cDNA. Using the 5' RACE reads, TCRdb records one entry per CDR3 protein without DNA. The record lists about 380,000 distinct CDR3 sequences, of which the ten most abundant hold approximately 2.8%. Germline values: CDR1 SGHTA, CDR2 FQGNSA. CDR3 length equals 16 residues. The sample comes from a study of monozygotic twins with inflammatory bowel disease. The study's findings and limits: Results did not support any single strong IBD-associated signal or clonotype. A reduction in TCRbeta diversity (inverse Simpson) was seen in IBD patients relative to healthy co-twins.

This chain uses TRBV7-2 with TRBJ1-3; TCRdb proposes TRBD1, but this gene call is untestable without DNA. The material sequenced was blood. The sequence derives from a human donor with ulcerative colitis or Crohn's disease, or a healthy co-twin of an affected twin (not recorded which). The CDR3: CASSLVSPFSGNTIYF.